Listed here is a single T cell receptor (beta chain). What it binds is not known. Germline values: CDR1 SGHTA, CDR2 FQGNSA. The CDR3 totals 14 residues. J gave up 3 bases and V 6 bases, and 6 bases lay outside the gene matches. Produced via immunoSEQ multiplex PCR; TCRdb's table is partial and in-frame only. This table holds around 130,000 clones, approximately 90% found once. The sample comes from a study of T cell responses to AZD1222 COVID-19 vaccine. Study-wide results and limits: Just a handful of AZD1222 recipients were seropositive at baseline. It should be noted that donors were predominantly white British and more often female, and clonal diversity was possibly underestimated.

The rearrangement joins TRBV7-2 to TRBJ1-2; the match to TRBD1 covers 8 bases. Specimen: peripheral blood, collected on day 0 of AZD1222 vaccination. The TCR comes from an adult in good health. The CDR3: CASSRQGMDYGYTF. DNA for the CDR3: TGTGCCAGCAGTCGACAGGGGATGGACTATGGCTACACCTTC.